The 29 T cell receptor beta chains below come from one sample, sequenced in a study of T cell responses to AZD1222 COVID-19 vaccine. Sequencing was performed with immunoSEQ multiplex PCR; in TCRdb, only in-frame clones are kept and a portion is missing. Here the sample spans around 160,000 clones, about 93% being singletons. The specimen comprised peripheral blood, sampled on day 0 of AZD1222 vaccination. The receptors shown here come from an adult in good health.

This chain joins TRBV27 and TRBJ2-7, with 8 bases matching TRBD1. Germline lookup yields CDR1 MNHEY and CDR2 SMNVEV (reference sequence). The CDR3 consists of 15 residues. Trimming removed 6 bases from V and 0 bases from J; junction bases left unmatched: 7. The CDR3 bases are TGTGCCAGCAGAGAGACAGGGGCGAGCTCCTACGAGCAGTACTTC. It yields the protein CASRETGASSYEQYF.

The J gene is TRBJ2-1, the V gene TRBV13, with no clear D. The length of the CDR3 is 11 residues. Trimming stripped 2 bases from V and 8 bases from J, with 4 bases between. Per the germline V gene, CDR1 is PRHDT and CDR2 is FYEKMQ (reference sequence). The CDR3 sequence: CASSLLHEQFF. For the CDR3, the DNA is TGTGCCAGCAGCTTACTCCATGAGCAGTTCTTC.

This rearrangement joins TRBV5-1 to TRBJ1-3; 9 nucleotides line up with TRBD1. The CDR3 length is 15 residues. Germline V gives CDR1 SGHRS, CDR2 YFSETQ. V lost 3 bases, J lost 4 bases, and 5 bases stayed unmatched. The CDR3 loop reads CASSSGTGSGNTIYF. The CDR3 DNA reads TGCGCCAGCAGCTCCGGGACAGGGTCCGGAAACACCATATATTTT.

The V and J genes are TRBV19 and TRBJ1-4; D is undetermined. Germline CDR1 and CDR2: LNHDA and SQIVND (reference sequence). The CDR3 covers 17 residues. Trimming pared 4 bases from V and 0 bases from J, leaving 15 bases between. This CDR3 reads CASSSRRIDATNEKLFF. Written as DNA, the CDR3 is TGTGCCAGTAGTAGTAGACGGATAGATGCAACTAATGAAAAACTGTTTTTT.

The rearrangement links TRBV14 to TRBJ1-1; D gene ambiguous. CDR3 length: 12 amino acids. The V gene lost 6 bases and the J gene lost 9 bases, with 14 bases spanning the gap. In germline, CDR1 is SGHDN, CDR2 FVKESK. The CDR3 sequence is CASSPFGGKAFF. In DNA, the CDR3 is TGTGCCAGCAGTCCATTTGGCGGGAAAGCTTTCTTT.

The CDR3 here is CASGRNTEAFF. CDR3 nucleotides: TGTGCCAGCGGCAGGAACACTGAAGCTTTCTTT. The rearrangement uses TRBV12-3 or TRBV12-4 and TRBJ1-1, with D hard to call. There are 11 residues in the CDR3. V was clipped by 8 bases and J by 1 base, with 5 bases between them.

The rearrangement joins TRBV6-1 to TRBJ2-3; TRBD1 might be the D (5 bases). CDR1 and CDR2 (germline): MNHNS, SASEGT. CDR3 length: 17 residues. V lost 1 base, J lost 4 bases, and 18 bases lay in between. The CDR3 reads CASSEGWAGNGADTQYF. The CDR3 DNA reads as TGTGCCAGCAGTGAAGGTTGGGCAGGGAATGGTGCAGATACGCAGTATTTT.

The J gene is TRBJ2-7, the V gene TRBV6-1; D is ambiguous. Trimming took 3 bases from V and 4 from J, leaving 7 bases between them. This CDR3 comprises 12 residues. CDR1 MNHNS and CDR2 SASEGT come from the germline V gene. This CDR3 reads CASSESTYEQYF. The CDR3 coding sequence is TGTGCCAGCAGTGAGTCCACTTACGAGCAGTACTTC.

This chain links TRBV7-2 with TRBJ2-3, with a possible D match to TRBD2 (5 bases). The CDR3 covers 16 residues. The ends were cut back, 1 base at V and 3 bases at J, with 14 bases in the middle. Germline loops: CDR1 SGHTA, CDR2 FQGNSA. This CDR3 is CASSLVRSSLTDTQYF. CDR3 DNA: TGTGCCAGCAGCTTAGTTAGGTCTAGCCTAACAGATACGCAGTATTTT.

A word on this clone: The germline gene is not matched at one end of the junction; a read error may be the cause. The J gene is TRBJ1-1, the V gene TRBV23-1; D is ambiguous. TRBV23-1 is placed among ORFs of uncertain function. This CDR3 region has 11 residues. This CDR3 reads CASSSRTGAFF. The CDR3 DNA reads TGCGCCAGCAGTTCGAGGACTGGAGCTTTCTTT.

The V gene is TRBV18, the J gene TRBJ1-1; D call uncertain. Germline V lookup: CDR1 KGHSH, CDR2 LQKENI. The CDR3 has 16 amino acids. Trimming pared 0 bases from V and 4 bases from J, leaving 15 bases between. The DNA for the CDR3 is TGTGCCAGCTCACCACCGCGGGCCCGGTATGGCACTGAAGCTTTCTTT. Translated: CASSPPRARYGTEAFF.

V gene TRBV6-5 combines with J gene TRBJ2-3; D is unresolved. Trimming stripped 6 bases from V and 0 bases from J, with 13 bases between. The V gene's germline CDR1 is MNHEY and CDR2 SVGAGI. The CDR3 spans 15 residues. The CDR3 coding sequence is TGTGCCAGCAGCCTTTCTGGGCCAAGCACAGATACGCAGTATTTT. Its protein product is CASSLSGPSTDTQYF.

This clone was seen once. The chain couples TRBV30 to TRBJ1-2; D is unclear. CDR1 and CDR2 (germline): GTSNPN, SVGIG (reference sequence). Trimming cost V 2 bases and J 4 bases, with 17 bases left between them. The CDR3 runs to 15 residues. The CDR3 DNA is TGTGCCTGGAGTTTAAACAGTGGAAGCGCCTATGGCTACACCTTC. As protein: CAWSLNSGSAYGYTF.

A remark on this clone: This CDR3 is also generated by other DNA sequences in the sample. The chain joins TRBV2 to TRBJ1-2; no clear D gene. The CDR3 totals 12 residues. V shed 1 base and J shed 7 bases, with 7 bases lying between them. Germline V lookup: CDR1 SNHLY, CDR2 FYNNEI. CDR3 residues: CASSEGGPGYTF. CDR3 DNA: TGTGCCAGCAGTGAAGGAGGCCCTGGCTACACCTTC. Full variable domain (outside the CDR3, taken from reference TRBV2 and TRBJ1-2): EPEVTQTPSHQVTQMGQEVILRCVPISNHLYFYWYRQILGQKVEFLVSFYNNEISEKSEIFDDQFSVERPDGSNFTLKIRSTKLEDSAMYFCASSEGGPGYTFGSGTRLTVV.

This chain uses TRBV6-5 with TRBJ1-6, with 7 bases lining up with TRBD1. In germline, CDR1 is MNHEY, CDR2 SVGAGI. The CDR3 is 13 residues long. V shed 4 bases and J 10 bases; nucleotides not matched to a gene: 4. CDR3 in amino acids: CASSSPGGSPLHF. In DNA, the CDR3 is TGTGCCAGCAGTTCACCAGGGGGATCACCCCTCCACTTT.

V gene TRBV7-9 combines with J gene TRBJ1-1; D unresolved. Germline lookup yields CDR1 SEHNR and CDR2 FQNEAQ (reference sequence). This CDR3 comprises 14 residues. Trimming cost V 3 bases and J 7 bases, with 15 bases left between them. The DNA for the CDR3 is TGTGCCAGCAGCTTCACTTCGGCTCATGATGAAGCTTTCTTT. Translating gives CASSFTSAHDEAFF.

The J gene is TRBJ2-1, the V gene TRBV2; 10 bases fit TRBD2. Germline values: CDR1 SNHLY, CDR2 FYNNEI. The J segment lost 0 bases and the V segment lost 5 bases, leaving 7 bases of the junction unmatched. There are 17 residues in the CDR3. CDR3 residues: CASSISGGSSSYNEQFF. CDR3 sequence (DNA): TGTGCCAGCAGTATTAGCGGGGGGTCGAGCTCCTACAATGAGCAGTTCTTC.

The rearrangement links TRBV11-3 to TRBJ2-3, with D unresolved. V was shortened by 3 bases and J by 0 bases, with 4 bases between the two germline ends. Germline V gene data show CDR1 as SGHNT and CDR2 as YENEEA. The CDR3 covers 13 residues. DNA for the CDR3: TGTGCCAGCAGCTTTGGGAGCACAGATACGCAGTATTTT. This sequence encodes CASSFGSTDTQYF. Combining the CDR3 with reference TRBV11-3 and TRBJ2-3 gives the whole variable domain EAGVVQSPRYKIIEKKQPVAFWCNPISGHNTLYWYLQNLGQGPELLIRYENEEAVDDSQLPKDRFSAERLKGVDSTLKIQPAELGDSAVYLCASSFGSTDTQYFGPGTRLTVL.

The rearrangement uses TRBV24-1 and TRBJ1-2, with 11 bases that match TRBD1. Germline V gene lookup returns CDR1 KGHDR and CDR2 SFDVKD. V dropped 3 bases and J dropped 8; count of bases not matched to a gene: 10. This CDR3 comprises 16 residues. The CDR3 loop reads CATSDPMDRGPGGYTF. The DNA for the CDR3 is TGTGCCACCAGTGATCCTATGGACAGGGGGCCAGGGGGCTACACCTTC.

J is TRBJ2-5 and V is TRBV5-1; TRBD1 might be the D (5 bases). This CDR3 has 14 amino acids. The V end was cut by 0 bases, the J end by 10 bases, with 16 bases between. The germline gives CDR1 SGHRS, CDR2 YFSETQ. The CDR3 DNA sequence: TGCGCCAGCAGCTTGGCCGTACAGGATAACTTCCAGTACTTC. It translates to CASSLAVQDNFQYF.

The rearrangement links TRBV6-4 to TRBJ1-1, with unresolved D. The CDR3 is 15 residues long. Germline loops: CDR1 MRHNA, CDR2 SNTAGT. Trimming shortened V by 3 bases and J by 4 bases, and 15 bases separated the two germline ends. The CDR3 nucleotides read TGTGCCAGCAGTGAGGGCAGGAGCGCTTTCACTGAAGCTTTCTTT. Its protein is CASSEGRSAFTEAFF.

This chain uses TRBV6-5 with TRBJ1-2; D not resolved. Germline V gene data show CDR1 as MNHEY and CDR2 as SVGAGI. V was clipped by 2 bases and J by 6 bases, with 10 bases between them. The CDR3 covers 13 residues. CDR3 region: CASSYISAHGYTF. CDR3 nucleotide sequence: TGTGCCAGCAGTTACATCAGTGCCCATGGCTACACCTTC.

The gene calls are TRBV4-1 and TRBJ2-1, with 7 positions matching TRBD2. V gave up 0 bases and J gave up 7 bases; unmatched junction bases: 9. CDR3 length equals 16 residues. Germline V CDR1 and CDR2: MGHRA, YSYEKL. In DNA, the CDR3 is TGCGCCAGCAGCCAAGATGTCCAGCGGGGTGTGAATGAGCAGTTCTTC. It specifies CASSQDVQRGVNEQFF.

This chain connects TRBV28 to TRBJ1-2; TRBD1 is a possible D gene (5 bases). V was shortened by 1 base and J by 8 bases, with 20 bases between the two germline ends. The CDR3 length is 16 residues. In germline, CDR1 is MDHEN, CDR2 SYDVKM. CDR3 sequence: CASSLFFSGRVEGYTF. DNA for the CDR3: TGTGCCAGCAGTTTATTCTTCTCGGGCAGGGTTGAAGGCTACACCTTC.

The V gene is TRBV5-1, the J gene TRBJ1-5; a possible D gene is TRBD1 (5 bases). Trimming removed 0 bases at V and 2 bases at J, with 12 bases between. Germline loops: CDR1 SGHRS, CDR2 YFSETQ. This CDR3 has 16 amino acids. CDR3 protein: CASSLGAGRGNQPQHF. The CDR3 DNA is TGCGCCAGCAGCTTGGGCGCAGGGAGAGGCAATCAGCCCCAGCATTTT.

The CDR3 loop reads CASSLEGAHYNEQFF. In DNA, the CDR3 is TGTGCCAGCAGCTTGGAGGGTGCCCACTACAATGAGCAGTTCTTC. The chain links TRBV5-6 to TRBJ2-1; D call uncertain. V was shortened by 0 bases and J by 3 bases, with 10 bases between the two germline ends. The length of the CDR3 is 15 residues. Germline V gene sequence: CDR1 SGHDT, CDR2 YYEEEE.

The rearrangement uses TRBV5-4 and TRBJ2-7, with a weak D call TRBD2 (6 bases). The germline V gene encodes CDR1 SGHNT and CDR2 YYREEE (reference sequence). The CDR3 loop spans 14 amino acids. Trimming took 4 bases from V and 6 from J, leaving 17 bases between them. In DNA, the CDR3 is TGTGCCAGCAGCCCACGTGGCGGGGCAATCGAGCAGTACTTC. Amino acid sequence: CASSPRGGAIEQYF.

CDR3: CASSPQGTSGNYGYTF. The CDR3 nucleotides are TGTGCCAGCAGCCCCCAGGGTACATCGGGGAACTATGGCTACACCTTC. The chain joins TRBV9 to TRBJ1-2; weak D call: TRBD1 (5 bases). This CDR3 is built from 16 residues. Germline assignment: CDR1 SGDLS and CDR2 YYNGEE. V gave up 4 bases and J gave up 2 bases, with 18 bases separating them.

This chain connects TRBV5-4 to TRBJ1-1; D gene uncertain. Germline-derived CDR1 and CDR2 are SGHNT and YYREEE (reference sequence). The V and J ends lost 4 bases and 0 bases respectively, with 7 bases between them. CDR3 length equals 13 residues. The CDR3 DNA reads TGTGCCAGCAGCGGGCAGATGAACACTGAAGCTTTCTTT. As protein: CASSGQMNTEAFF.